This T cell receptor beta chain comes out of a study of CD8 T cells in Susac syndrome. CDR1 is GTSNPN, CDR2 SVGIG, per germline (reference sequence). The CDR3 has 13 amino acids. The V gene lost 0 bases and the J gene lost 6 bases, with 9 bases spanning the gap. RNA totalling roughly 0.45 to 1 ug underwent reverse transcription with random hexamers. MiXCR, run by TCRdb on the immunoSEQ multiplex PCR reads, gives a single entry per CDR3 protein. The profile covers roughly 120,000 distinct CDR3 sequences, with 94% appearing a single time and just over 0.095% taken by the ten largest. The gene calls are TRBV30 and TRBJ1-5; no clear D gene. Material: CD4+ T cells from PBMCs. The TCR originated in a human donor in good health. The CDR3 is CAWSVGSLQPQHF. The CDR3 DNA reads TGTGCCTGGAGTGTAGGCTCCCTTCAGCCCCAGCATTTT.